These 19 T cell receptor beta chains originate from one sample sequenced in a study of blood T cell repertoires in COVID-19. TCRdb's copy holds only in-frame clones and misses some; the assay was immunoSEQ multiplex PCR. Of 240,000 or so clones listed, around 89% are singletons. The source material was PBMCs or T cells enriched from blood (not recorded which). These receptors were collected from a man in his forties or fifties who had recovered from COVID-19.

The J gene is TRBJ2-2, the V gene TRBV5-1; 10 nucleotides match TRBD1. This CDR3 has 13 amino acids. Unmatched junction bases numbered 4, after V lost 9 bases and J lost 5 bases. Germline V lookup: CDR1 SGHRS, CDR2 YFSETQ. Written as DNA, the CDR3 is TGCGCCAACCGACAGGGGGCTACCGGGGAGCTGTTTTTT. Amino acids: CANRQGATGELFF.

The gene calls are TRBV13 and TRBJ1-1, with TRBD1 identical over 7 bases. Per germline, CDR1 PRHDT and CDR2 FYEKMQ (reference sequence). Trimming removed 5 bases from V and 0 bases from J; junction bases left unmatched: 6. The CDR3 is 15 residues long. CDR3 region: CASSDRQGMNTEAFF. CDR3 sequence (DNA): TGTGCCAGCAGCGATAGACAGGGAATGAACACTGAAGCTTTCTTT. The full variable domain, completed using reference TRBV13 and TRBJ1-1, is AAGVIQSPRHLIKEKRETATLKCYPIPRHDTVYWYQQGPGQDPQFLISFYEKMQSDKGSIPDRFSAQQFSDYHSELNMSSLELGDSALYFCASSDRQGMNTEAFFGQGTRLTVV.

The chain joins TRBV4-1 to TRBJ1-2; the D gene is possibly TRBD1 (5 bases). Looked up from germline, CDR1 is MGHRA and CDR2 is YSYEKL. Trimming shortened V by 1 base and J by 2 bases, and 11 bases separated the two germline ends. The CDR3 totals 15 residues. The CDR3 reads CASSQAQGPNYGYTF. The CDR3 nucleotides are TGCGCCAGCAGCCAAGCGCAGGGCCCCAACTATGGCTACACCTTC.

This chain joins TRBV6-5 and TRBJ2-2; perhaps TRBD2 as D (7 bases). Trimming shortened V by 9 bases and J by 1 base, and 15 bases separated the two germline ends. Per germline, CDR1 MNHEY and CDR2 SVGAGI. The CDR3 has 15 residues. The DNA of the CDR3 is TGTGCCAGTAGGGGGGGCACCTGGAACACCGGGGAGCTGTTTTTT. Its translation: CASRGGTWNTGELFF.

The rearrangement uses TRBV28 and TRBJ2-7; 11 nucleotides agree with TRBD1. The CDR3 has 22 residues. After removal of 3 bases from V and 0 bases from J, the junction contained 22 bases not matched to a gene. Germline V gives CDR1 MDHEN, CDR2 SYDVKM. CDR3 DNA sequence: TGTGCCAGCAGTTTTTCCCGGTACCCGGGGCCGGGACAGGGGGTTAGCTCCTACGAGCAGTACTTC. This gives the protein CASSFSRYPGPGQGVSSYEQYF.

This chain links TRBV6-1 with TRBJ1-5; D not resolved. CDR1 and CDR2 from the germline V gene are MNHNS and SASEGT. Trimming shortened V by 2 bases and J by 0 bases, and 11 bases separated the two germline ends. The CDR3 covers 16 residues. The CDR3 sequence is CASSEIRTVSNQPQHF. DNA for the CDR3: TGTGCCAGCAGTGAAATTAGGACTGTTAGCAATCAGCCCCAGCATTTT.

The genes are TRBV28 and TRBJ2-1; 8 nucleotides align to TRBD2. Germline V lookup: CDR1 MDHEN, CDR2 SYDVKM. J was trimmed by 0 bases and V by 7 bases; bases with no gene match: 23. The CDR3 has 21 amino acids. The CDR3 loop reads CASNPLPRTSLRGGSYNEQFF. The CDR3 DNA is TGTGCCAGCAACCCACTCCCTAGGACTAGCCTCCGGGGGGGCTCCTACAATGAGCAGTTCTTC.

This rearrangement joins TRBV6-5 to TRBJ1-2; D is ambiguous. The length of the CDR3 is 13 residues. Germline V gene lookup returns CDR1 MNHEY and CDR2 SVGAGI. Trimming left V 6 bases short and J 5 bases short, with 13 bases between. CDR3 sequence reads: CASRQAVDYGYTF. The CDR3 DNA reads TGTGCCAGCAGACAAGCGGTAGATTATGGCTACACCTTC.

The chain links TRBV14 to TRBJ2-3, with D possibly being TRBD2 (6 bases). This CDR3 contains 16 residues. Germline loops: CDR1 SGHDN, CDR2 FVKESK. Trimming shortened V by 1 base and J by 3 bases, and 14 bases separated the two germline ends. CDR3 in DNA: TGTGCCAGCAGCCAAGTGGGGGGAAGCCTTACAGATACGCAGTATTTT. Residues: CASSQVGGSLTDTQYF.

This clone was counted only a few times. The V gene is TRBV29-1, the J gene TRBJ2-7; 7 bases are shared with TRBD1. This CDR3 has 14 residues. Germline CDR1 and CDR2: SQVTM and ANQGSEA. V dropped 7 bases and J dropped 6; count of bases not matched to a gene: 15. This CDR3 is CSAMPSRTGPEQYF. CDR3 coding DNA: TGCAGCGCCATGCCGTCTAGGACAGGTCCCGAGCAGTACTTC.

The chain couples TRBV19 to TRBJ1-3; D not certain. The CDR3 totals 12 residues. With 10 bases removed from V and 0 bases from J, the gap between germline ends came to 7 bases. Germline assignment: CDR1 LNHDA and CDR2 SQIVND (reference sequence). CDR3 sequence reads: CATANSGNTIYF. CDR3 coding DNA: TGTGCCACCGCGAACTCTGGAAACACCATATATTTT. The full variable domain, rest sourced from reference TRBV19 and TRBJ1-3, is DGGITQSPKYLFRKEGQNVTLSCEQNLNHDAMYWYRQDPGQGLRLIYYSQIVNDFQKGDIAEGYSVSREKKESFPLTVTSAQKNPTAFYLCATANSGNTIYFGEGSWLTVV.

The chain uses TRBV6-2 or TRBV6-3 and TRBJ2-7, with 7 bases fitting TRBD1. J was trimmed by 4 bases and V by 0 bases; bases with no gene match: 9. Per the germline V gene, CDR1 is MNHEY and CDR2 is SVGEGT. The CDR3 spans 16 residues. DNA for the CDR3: TGTGCCAGCAGTTACTCGAGGGACAGAGTACCATACGAGCAGTACTTC. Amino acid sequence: CASSYSRDRVPYEQYF.

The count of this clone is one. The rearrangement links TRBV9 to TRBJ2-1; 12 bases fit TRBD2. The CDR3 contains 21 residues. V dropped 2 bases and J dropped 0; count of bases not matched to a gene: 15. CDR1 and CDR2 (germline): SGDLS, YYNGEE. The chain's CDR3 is CASSVTWGASGRDSSYNEQFF. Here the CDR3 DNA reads TGTGCCAGCAGCGTGACCTGGGGGGCTAGCGGGAGGGATAGCTCCTACAATGAGCAGTTCTTC.

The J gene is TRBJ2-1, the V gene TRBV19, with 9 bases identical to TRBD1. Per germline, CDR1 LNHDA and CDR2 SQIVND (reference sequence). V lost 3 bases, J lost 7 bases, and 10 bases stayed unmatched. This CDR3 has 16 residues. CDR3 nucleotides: TGTGCCAGTAGTATTTACTCGGGACAGGGTTTGAATGAGCAGTTCTTC. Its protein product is CASSIYSGQGLNEQFF.

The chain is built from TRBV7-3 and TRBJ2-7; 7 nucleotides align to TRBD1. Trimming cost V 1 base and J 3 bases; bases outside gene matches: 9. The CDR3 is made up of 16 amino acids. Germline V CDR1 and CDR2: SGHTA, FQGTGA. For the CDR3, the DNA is TGTGCCAGCAGCTTAAACGGTGGGACAGCAGGCTACGAGCAGTACTTC. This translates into CASSLNGGTAGYEQYF.

CDR3 coding DNA: TGTGCCAGCAGCGTTAGACAGGGAAGCAATTCACCCCTCCACTTT. It is translated as CASSVRQGSNSPLHF. The genes are TRBV7-9 and TRBJ1-6; 7 nucleotides line up with TRBD1. Germline CDR1 and CDR2: SEHNR and FQNEAQ (reference sequence). This CDR3 spans 15 amino acids. Losses at the gene ends were 5 bases for V and 7 bases for J; bases not matched to a gene: 8.

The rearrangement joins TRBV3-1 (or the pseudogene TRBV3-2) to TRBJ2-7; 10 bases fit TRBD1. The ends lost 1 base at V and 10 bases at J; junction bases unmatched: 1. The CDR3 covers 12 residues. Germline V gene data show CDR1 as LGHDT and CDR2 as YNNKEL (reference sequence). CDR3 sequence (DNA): TGTGCCAGCAGCCAAGGACAGGGGGCACAGTACTTC. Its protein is CASSQGQGAQYF.

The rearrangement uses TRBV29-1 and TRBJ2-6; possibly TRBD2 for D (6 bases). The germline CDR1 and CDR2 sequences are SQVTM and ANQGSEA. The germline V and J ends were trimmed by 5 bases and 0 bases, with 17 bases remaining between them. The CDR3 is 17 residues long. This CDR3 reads CSVLPGDRSSGANVLTF. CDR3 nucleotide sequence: TGCAGCGTTCTACCGGGGGACCGTAGCTCTGGGGCCAACGTCCTGACTTTC.

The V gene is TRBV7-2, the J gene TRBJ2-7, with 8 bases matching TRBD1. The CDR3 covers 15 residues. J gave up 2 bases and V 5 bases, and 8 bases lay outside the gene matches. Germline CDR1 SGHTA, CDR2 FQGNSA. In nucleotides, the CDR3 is TGTGCCAGCAGCGCCCGGGACAGGCTAACCTACGAGCAGTACTTC. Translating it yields CASSARDRLTYEQYF.